The entry below describes one T cell receptor (beta chain). Its antigen target is currently unknown. One base away there is no much larger clone; base qualities are not given. These data come from a study of cytomegalovirus exposure and HLA in healthy donors (dated by TCRdb to the late 2010s). The study in broad terms: An earlier analysis of roughly 500 of the donors reported 276 Gb of sequence data and 90 million to 120 million unique TCR beta sequences obtained from around 180 million T cells. About 320 gigabases of sequencing data and some 85 million unique TCR sequences were included in an early release covering over 600 HLA-typed donors. Of the approximately 400 genotyped donors, more than 75% were placed in the genetic ancestry cluster associated with self-reported Caucasian donors. The study aimed to test whether signatures of past pathogen exposure could be identified by cataloging public T cell receptors. The study used immunosequencing to profile the T cell repertoires of several hundred subjects and linked those repertoires to cytomegalovirus serostatus. A separate validation cohort of 100 to 150 different subjects was used in addition to the 666-subject first cohort. To predict cytomegalovirus infection status, the study combined high-throughput TCR immunosequencing, statistical association of individual TCRs with disease status, and machine learning. A later analysis re-analyzed previously published TCR beta repertoires from roughly 600 donors and added high-resolution HLA genotyping to study TCR occurrence patterns. Rather than drawing on any new phenotypic data, the later analysis identified candidate immune exposures from TCR beta sequences and the way those sequences occurred across donors. To decide whether each TCR beta V gene segment behaved as functional or pseudogenic, an earlier analysis of some 600 of the donors relied on high-throughput TCR beta sequencing. Donor age, sex, ethnicity and CMV serostatus were compiled together with the repertoire data. Genome-wide SNP genotypes for about 65% of the 666 donors were used in a later genetic analysis, which treated that subset as a discovery cohort. Every discovery cohort repertoire had been produced on one sequencing platform. Class I and class II HLA loci were covered by the typing at four-digit resolution. Typing coverage varied by locus: roughly 629-640 donors for A, B, C, DRB1 and DQB1; approximately 520 for DQA1; some 610 for DPA1; 400 to 480 for DPB1. Four or five DR-DQ haplotypes were handled as single units for association and clustering because linkage in the cohort was strong. Among some 400 genotyped donors of the cohort, an average of about 240,000 unique TCR beta nucleotide sequences was sequenced per donor, of which approximately 18% were non-productive.

The junction carries 10 bases between V and J, which are trimmed by 3 bases and 11 bases respectively. Spanning cysteine to phenylalanine, the CDR3 consists of 10 amino acids. Just CDR3 DNA is preserved here, 30 bases in frame from base 1. CDR1 DFQATT and CDR2 SNEGSKA are derived from the germline V gene (reference sequence). In total, roughly 670 healthy bone marrow donors made up the cohort. At the time of sampling, every cohort member was nominally healthy, though immune exposures that went unrecorded were likely present. The donor was CMV seronegative and was included in the group of a few hundred seronegative cohort members. Each donor provided a peripheral blood sample, and peripheral blood mononuclear cells were used for TCR beta sequencing. The Qiagen DNeasy Blood Extraction Kit was used to extract genomic DNA from the blood cell samples. Library method: the immunoSEQ multiplex PCR assay. A mixture of 60 forward primers for TCR Vbeta segments and 13 reverse primers for TCR Jbeta segments was used in the multiplex PCR. The CDR3 region of rearranged TCR beta genes was amplified from genomic DNA with a multiplex PCR assay. The amplified TCR beta libraries were sequenced on the Illumina HiSeq System as 87-base-pair reads. In the paper's pipeline: Across the 500 to 850 repertoires, a later analysis counted tens of millions of unique TCR beta chains, roughly 11 million of which were shared by at least two donors. To remove PCR and sequencing errors, raw reads were error-corrected and collapsed into unique sequences using a nearest-neighbor algorithm that merged closely related sequences. Alignment of CDR3 sequences to IMGT reference sequences was used to assign V, D and J gene segments. Each retained sequence needed at least a six-nucleotide match to both a V gene segment and a J gene segment. A rearrangement counted as productive if the CDR3 had no stop codons and remained in frame with V and J, and every other rearrangement counted as non-productive. Following IMGT convention, CDR3 was defined as the stretch from the second conserved V-encoded cysteine up to the conserved J-encoded phenylalanine. In an earlier analysis of around 600 of the donors, sequences lacking an unambiguous match to a single V gene segment were excluded. In an earlier analysis of 587 of the donors, V segments were called functional above 56.7% productive rearrangements and were called segregating when the between-donor standard deviation exceeded 5%. A statistical classification framework was developed to diagnose cytomegalovirus status using the catalog of TCR beta chain sequences. In a later analysis, V and J genes were assigned by comparing TCR nucleotide sequences against IMGT/GENE-DB human TR gene sequences. In a later analysis, CDR3 sequences and most-parsimonious VDJ recombination scenarios were assigned using the TCRdist pipeline. In a later analysis, each TCR beta chain was defined by its CDR3 amino acid sequence together with its V-gene family, and reads lacking a unique V-gene family were excluded. In a later analysis, a few hundred highly shared, low-generation-probability nucleotide sequences were removed to address suspected cross-contamination and a sequencing artifact. For each public chain, a later analysis derived a clonal expansion index from normalized ranks of inferred template counts within each repertoire. Generation probabilities in a later analysis came from a VDJ recombination model fitted to out-of-frame rearrangements, and those results were checked against IGoR. In a later analysis, hypergeometric tests were used to score TCR-TCR, TCR-HLA and TCR-CMV co-occurrence, with a repertoire-size bias correction applied to TCR pairs. A later analysis estimated false discovery rates by permuting HLA or CMV assignments 20 times. In a later analysis, co-occurring TCRs were grouped using DBSCAN, and TCRdist sequence similarity was added for clustering within HLA-allele-positive subsets. Repertoires with fewer than 30,000 or more than 120,000 public chains were left out of co-occurrence clustering, as were four to six repertoires with anomalous nucleotide sharing. The source is immuneACCESS, and TCRdb retained only in-frame sequences with V and J called. Part of the clones is not carried over; for the studies checked, unresolved V genes explain less than half of this, and the remainder is unexplained. V and J calls and clone size follow that table, whereas D and trimming were derived from the DNA. In all, the sample holds tens of thousands of clones, and roughly 79% of those were seen once. The top ten constitute about 0.53% of the sample.

General study outcomes and caveats: The classifier was reported to diagnose cytomegalovirus status with high specificity and sensitivity in both the original and validation cohorts. Compared with the roughly 670-donor mean, donors in an Asian-associated ancestry cluster had fewer N-insertions in productive TCRs, according to a later genetic analysis. A further reported finding was that TCR beta sequences accurately predicted the HLA-A and HLA-B alleles for most subjects in the first cohort. A later analysis found that TCR association rates varied across HLA loci, with DRB1 alleles showing the most associated TCRs and HLA-C alleles the fewest. Because some donors lacked HLA typing at each locus, the association tests relied only on the typed subset. Most TCR sequences were seen in very few donors, while some public TCRs were found in many individuals. In vitro tests confirmed that a few of the cytomegalovirus-associated TCR beta chains recognize cytomegalovirus antigens. In this cohort, only TCR beta chains were sequenced, and detectable features were limited by the absence of alpha or paired-chain data. It was suggested by the authors that the approach could potentially be generalized to other disease states and immunological phenotypes. A group of highly shared sequence variants was considered likely to be a technical artifact of the sequencing pipeline. In an earlier analysis of about 600 of the donors, most TCR beta V segments appeared in productive rearrangements about 87% or about 30% of the time, broadly matching IMGT annotations. Because counts were too low, seventeen rarely observed V segments, including chromosome 9 orphons, were left out of the earlier analysis of some 640 of the donors. A later analysis associated around 16,000 TCR beta sequences with specific HLA alleles at a false discovery rate of 0.05. Sequencing depth was assumed to be roughly uniform across donors in the presence/absence analyses, though that assumption may not hold. In a later analysis, most CMV-associated TCR beta chains were found to appear HLA-restricted, with HLA associations seemingly driven largely by CMV exposure. When HLA alleles, especially DR and DQ, strongly co-occurred, attributing TCR associations to individual alleles was difficult. Correlated functional status among segregating V segments might reflect linkage disequilibrium, but an unknown experimental factor could not be ruled out. Some IMGT-functional V segments, including TRBV6-2 and TRBV6-3, could not be distinguished by the 87-base-pair reads and were therefore excluded. Compared with equally common non-associated chains, HLA-associated TCR beta chains in a later analysis were more clonally expanded and had lower generation probabilities. Several of the top co-occurrence clusters appeared to be linked to parvovirus B19, influenza, CMV and Epstein-Barr virus, according to a later analysis. The study listed approximately 150 TCR beta chains as associated with cytomegalovirus. For the cohort, immune exposure information was limited to CMV serostatus. In a later genetic analysis, a missense DCLRE1C variant was associated with V-gene and J-gene trimming of TCR beta chains, and the association was replicated in an independent cohort.

Sequenced: PBMCs. This receptor was identified in a young man in good health and CMV-seronegative. Recombination connected TRBV20-1 to TRBJ1-1, and the D gene may be TRBD1, 5 bases matching. The nucleotide sequence reads as follows: TGCAGTGCTAGGACAGCCCCCGCTTTCTTT. This yields the protein CSARTAPAFF.